What follows describes a single TCR beta chain. Its antigen remains unidentified. This CDR3 is built from 17 residues. The junction had 8 bases not matched to a gene; V was cut back by 0 bases and J by 4 bases. Looked up from germline, CDR1 is LGHNA and CDR2 is YSLEER. These data belong to a study of cytomegalovirus exposure and HLA in healthy donors. Study-level points and caveats: Immune exposure was documented only through CMV serostatus.

Both 60 Vbeta primers and 13 Jbeta primers went into the PCR. Assay: immunoSEQ multiplex PCR; the TCRdb copy retains only in-frame clones and omits some. The sample shows under 200,000 clones, 65% to 70% of them seen only once. The sequencing sample was made of PBMCs. The TCR originated in a woman aged 18 to 35 in good health and CMV-seropositive. The rearrangement links TRBV4-3 to TRBJ1-1; 10 bases are shared with TRBD1. The CDR3 reads CASSQDLGTGVSTEAFF. The CDR3 DNA reads TGCGCCAGCAGCCAAGATCTTGGGACAGGGGTGTCCACTGAAGCTTTCTTT.